This section outlines one T cell receptor (beta chain) sequence together with its context. The target antigen is unknown. Treatment of the sample: approximately nine-day PBMC culture with coronavirus spike peptide pools or control peptides (ViraFEST assay). The data belong to a study of vaccination and CD4 T cells after COVID-19. The CDR3 has 13 residues. V shed 3 bases, J shed 3 bases, and the junction held 4 bases outside the gene matches. Germline V gene data show CDR1 as DFQATT and CDR2 as SNEGSKA (reference sequence). With the Oncomine TCR Beta short-read assay, DNA from cultured CD4+ T cells was sequenced. TCRdb used MiXCR to reprocess the PCR reads, holding one entry per CDR3 protein. Among more than 10,000 distinct CDR3 sequences listed, 35% to 55% were seen once.

The receptor was derived from a human donor who had recovered from COVID-19. V and J are TRBV20-1 and TRBJ2-7, with TRBD2 matching 8 bases. The input for sequencing was CD4+ T cells from blood, cultured in vitro, taken before SARS-CoV-2 vaccination. The CDR3 DNA reads TGCAGTGCTAGCGGTAGCGGGGACTACGAGCAGTACTTC. It translates to CSASGSGDYEQYF.